This is a list of T cell receptor beta chains from one sample in a study of spatial heterogeneity in lung cancer. TCRdb called the 5' RACE reads again in MiXCR, with one record for every CDR3 protein. The table has around 87,000 distinct CDR3 sequences, 12% seen once. Sequenced material: PBMCs, taken at surgery. These receptor sequences come from a male donor with early-stage non-small cell lung cancer. Each CDR3 is given with its conserved first and last residue. A D gene is named only where the DNA matches it firmly. Rows may omit the clone size; those that give it use once, few, many or a size class.

clone_size: many; j_call: TRBJ2-7; v_call: TRBV19; d_call: NA; cdr3_aa: CASSDRYEQYF; cdr3_nt: TGTGCCAGTAGTGACCGCTACGAGCAGTACTTC
clone_size: many; j_call: TRBJ2-7; v_call: TRBV18; d_call: NA; cdr3_aa: CASSSTRGGQYSYEQYF; cdr3_nt: TGTGCCAGCTCATCTACTCGTGGGGGGCAGTACTCCTACGAGCAGTACTTC
clone_size: few; j_call: TRBJ2-1; v_call: TRBV20-1; d_call: TRBD1; cdr3_aa: CSAREGQVNEQFF; cdr3_nt: TGCAGTGCTAGGGAGGGACAGGTTAATGAGCAGTTCTTC
clone_size: NA; j_call: TRBJ2-5; v_call: TRBV7-9; d_call: TRBD1; cdr3_aa: CASSQGQGLAQYF; cdr3_nt: TGTGCCAGCAGCCAGGGACAGGGTCTGGCCCAGTACTTC
clone_size: NA; j_call: TRBJ2-1; v_call: TRBV28; d_call: TRBD2; cdr3_aa: CASIPHRKSHLHVSGRRNEQFF; cdr3_nt: TGTGCCAGCATCCCCCATAGGAAAAGCCACCTCCATGTTAGCGGGAGGAGGAATGAGCAGTTCTTC
clone_size: few; j_call: TRBJ1-2; v_call: TRBV27; d_call: TRBD1; cdr3_aa: CASSLATGEGYTF; cdr3_nt: TGTGCCAGCAGTTTAGCGACAGGGGAAGGCTACACCTTC
clone_size: once; j_call: TRBJ2-7; v_call: TRBV30; d_call: TRBD2; cdr3_aa: CAWGSLAGPSYEQYF; cdr3_nt: TGTGCCTGGGGATCCTTAGCGGGACCCTCCTACGAGCAGTACTTC
clone_size: NA; j_call: TRBJ1-5; v_call: TRBV20-1; d_call: TRBD1; cdr3_aa: CSGRRGQANQPQHF; cdr3_nt: TGCAGTGGGCGCCGGGGACAGGCCAATCAGCCCCAGCATTTT
clone_size: few; j_call: TRBJ1-5; v_call: TRBV6-1; d_call: NA; cdr3_aa: CASSGNSNQPQHF; cdr3_nt: TGTGCCAGCAGTGGAAATAGCAATCAGCCCCAGCATTTT
clone_size: NA; j_call: TRBJ2-7; v_call: TRBV20-1; d_call: TRBD2; cdr3_aa: CSARGLGPYEQYF; cdr3_nt: TGCAGTGCTAGGGGACTAGGTCCCTACGAGCAGTACTTC
clone_size: many; j_call: TRBJ2-6; v_call: TRBV29-1; d_call: NA; cdr3_aa: CSAQEDSGANVLTF; cdr3_nt: TGCAGCGCCCAAGAGGACTCTGGGGCCAACGTCCTGACTTTC
clone_size: NA; j_call: TRBJ2-5; v_call: TRBV28; d_call: NA; cdr3_aa: CASSLGQGMKTQYF; cdr3_nt: TGTGCCAGCAGTTTGGGACAAGGAATGAAGACCCAGTACTTC
clone_size: NA; j_call: TRBJ2-7; v_call: TRBV28; d_call: TRBD2; cdr3_aa: CASSTIGGAAYEQYF; cdr3_nt: TGTGCCAGCAGTACGATCGGGGGGGCGGCCTACGAGCAGTACTTC
clone_size: few; j_call: TRBJ2-1; v_call: TRBV11-2; d_call: NA; cdr3_aa: CASWGAHYNEQFF; cdr3_nt: TGTGCCAGCTGGGGGGCCCACTACAATGAGCAGTTCTTC
clone_size: NA; j_call: TRBJ1-2; v_call: TRBV30; d_call: NA; cdr3_aa: CAWSANYGYTF; cdr3_nt: TGTGCCTGGAGTGCCAACTATGGCTACACCTTC
clone_size: few; j_call: TRBJ1-2; v_call: TRBV28; d_call: NA; cdr3_aa: CASMLGGRLGYTF; cdr3_nt: TGTGCCAGCATGCTGGGGGGGCGCCTGGGCTACACCTTC
clone_size: few; j_call: TRBJ1-3; v_call: TRBV7-2; d_call: NA; cdr3_aa: CASSLAVRSSGNTIYF; cdr3_nt: TGTGCCAGCAGCTTAGCTGTCAGGAGCTCTGGAAACACCATATATTTT
clone_size: few; j_call: TRBJ1-1; v_call: TRBV2; d_call: NA; cdr3_aa: CASGNRVEEAFF; cdr3_nt: TGTGCCAGCGGAAACAGGGTTGAGGAAGCTTTCTTT